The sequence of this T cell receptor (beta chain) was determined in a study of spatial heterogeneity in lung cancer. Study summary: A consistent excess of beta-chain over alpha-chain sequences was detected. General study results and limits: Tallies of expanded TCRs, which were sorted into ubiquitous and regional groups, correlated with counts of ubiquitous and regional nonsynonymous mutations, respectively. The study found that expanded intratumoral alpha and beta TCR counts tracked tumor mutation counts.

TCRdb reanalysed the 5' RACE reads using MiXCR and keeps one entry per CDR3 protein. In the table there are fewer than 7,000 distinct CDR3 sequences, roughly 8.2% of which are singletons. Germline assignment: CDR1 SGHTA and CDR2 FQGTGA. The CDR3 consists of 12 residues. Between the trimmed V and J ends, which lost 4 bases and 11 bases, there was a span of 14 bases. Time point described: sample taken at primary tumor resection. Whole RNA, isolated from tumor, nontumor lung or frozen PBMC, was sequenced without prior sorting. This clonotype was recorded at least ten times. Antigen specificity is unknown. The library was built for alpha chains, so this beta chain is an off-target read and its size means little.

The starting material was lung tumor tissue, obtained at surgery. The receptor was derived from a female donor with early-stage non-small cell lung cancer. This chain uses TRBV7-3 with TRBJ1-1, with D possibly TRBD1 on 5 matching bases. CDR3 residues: CASSSGAGAAFF. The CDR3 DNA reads TGTGCCAGCAGCTCCGGGGCCGGGGCGGCTTTCTTT.